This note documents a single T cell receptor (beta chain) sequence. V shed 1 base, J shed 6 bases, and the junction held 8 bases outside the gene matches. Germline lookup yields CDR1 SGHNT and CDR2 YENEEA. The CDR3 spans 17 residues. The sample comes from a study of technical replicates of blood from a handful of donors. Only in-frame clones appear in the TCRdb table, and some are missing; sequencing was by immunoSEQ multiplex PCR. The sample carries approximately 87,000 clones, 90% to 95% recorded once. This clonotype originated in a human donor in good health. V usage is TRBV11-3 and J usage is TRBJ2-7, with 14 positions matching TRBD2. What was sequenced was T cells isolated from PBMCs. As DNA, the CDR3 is TGTGCCAGCAGCTTAGTTGGGACTAGCGGGAGAGAGGGCGAGCAGTACTTC. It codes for CASSLVGTSGREGEQYF.